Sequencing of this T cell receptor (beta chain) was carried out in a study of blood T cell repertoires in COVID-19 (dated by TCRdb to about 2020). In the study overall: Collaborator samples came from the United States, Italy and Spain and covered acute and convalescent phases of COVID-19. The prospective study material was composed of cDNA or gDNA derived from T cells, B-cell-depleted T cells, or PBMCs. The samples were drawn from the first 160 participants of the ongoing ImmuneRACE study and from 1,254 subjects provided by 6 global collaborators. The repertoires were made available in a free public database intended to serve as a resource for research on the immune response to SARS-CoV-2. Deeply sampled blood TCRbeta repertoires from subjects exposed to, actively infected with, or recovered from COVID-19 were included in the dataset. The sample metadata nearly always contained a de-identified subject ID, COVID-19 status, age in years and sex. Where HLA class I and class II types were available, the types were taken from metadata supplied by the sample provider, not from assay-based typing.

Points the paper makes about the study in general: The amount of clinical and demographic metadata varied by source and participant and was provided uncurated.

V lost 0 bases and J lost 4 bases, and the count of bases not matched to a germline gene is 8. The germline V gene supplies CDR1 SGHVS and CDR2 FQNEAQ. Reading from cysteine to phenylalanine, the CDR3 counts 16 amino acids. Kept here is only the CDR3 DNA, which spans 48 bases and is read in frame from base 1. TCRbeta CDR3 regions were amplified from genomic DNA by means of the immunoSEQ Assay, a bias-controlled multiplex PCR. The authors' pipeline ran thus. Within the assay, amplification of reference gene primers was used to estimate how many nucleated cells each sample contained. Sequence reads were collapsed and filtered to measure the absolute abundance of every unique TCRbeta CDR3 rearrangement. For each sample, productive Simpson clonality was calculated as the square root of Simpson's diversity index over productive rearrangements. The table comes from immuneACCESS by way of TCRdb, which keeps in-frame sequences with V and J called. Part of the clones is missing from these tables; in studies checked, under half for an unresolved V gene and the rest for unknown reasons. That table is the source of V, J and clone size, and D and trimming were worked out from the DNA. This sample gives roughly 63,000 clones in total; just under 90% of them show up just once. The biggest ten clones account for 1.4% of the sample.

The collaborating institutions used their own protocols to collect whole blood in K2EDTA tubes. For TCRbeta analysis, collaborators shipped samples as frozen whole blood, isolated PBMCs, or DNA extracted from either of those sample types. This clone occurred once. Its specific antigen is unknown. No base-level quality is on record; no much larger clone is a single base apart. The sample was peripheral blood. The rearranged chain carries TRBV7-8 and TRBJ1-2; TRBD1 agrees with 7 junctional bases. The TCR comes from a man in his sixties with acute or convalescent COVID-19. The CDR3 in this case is CASSLAGSQGGYGYTF. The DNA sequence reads TGTGCCAGCAGCTTAGCGGGGAGTCAGGGGGGCTATGGCTACACCTTC.